This T cell receptor beta chain was recorded in a study of T cell repertoires in cytomegalovirus infection (dated by TCRdb to between 2018 and 2020). Regarding the research as a whole: Donor HLA type was relevant to the analysis, as public TCR beta signatures indicated carriage of CMV infection together with the matching HLA type. Broad study findings and their caveats: In the ex vivo response, HLA-C-restricted CMV-specific TCR beta clonotypes were dominant, and in two of eight donors the single most frequent clonotype came from this HLA-C-restricted group. In both this cohort and an independent cohort of some 370 donors, the cumulative frequency of public TCR beta family members distinguished carriers of CMV infection plus the relevant HLA type.

From the cysteine through the phenylalanine, the CDR3 covers 14 amino acids. Solely the CDR3 DNA is kept, with 42 bases framed from the first base. The germline V gene supplies CDR1 SGHVS and CDR2 FNYEAQ. At the junction V is shortened by 1 base and J by 5 bases, with 11 bases in between. The sequencer was an Illumina HiSeq 1500. The public reads were reanalyzed by TCRdb: fastp trimming at Q25, MiXCR alignment, in-frame beta chains only. Each record represents a unique CDR3 protein, reported with the most common genes and DNA among its rows. Across this sample there are about 230,000 distinct CDR3 sequences, with 6% to 8% seen only once. Around 6.5% of the sample belongs to the ten largest clones. This clonotype was seen many times. Its binding antigen is unknown. No much larger clone exists at a distance of one base, and base qualities are not known.

Recombination connected TRBV7-6 to TRBJ1-2; the D gene identity is not certain. Sequenced sample: PBMCs. This receptor was obtained from a human donor in good health (CMV status not recorded). Some clones in this sample may be carry-over from other donors' samples. The CDR3 has the sequence CASSLEGSTYGYTF. Here is the DNA: TGTGCCAGCAGCTTAGAAGGCAGTACTTATGGCTACACCTTC.